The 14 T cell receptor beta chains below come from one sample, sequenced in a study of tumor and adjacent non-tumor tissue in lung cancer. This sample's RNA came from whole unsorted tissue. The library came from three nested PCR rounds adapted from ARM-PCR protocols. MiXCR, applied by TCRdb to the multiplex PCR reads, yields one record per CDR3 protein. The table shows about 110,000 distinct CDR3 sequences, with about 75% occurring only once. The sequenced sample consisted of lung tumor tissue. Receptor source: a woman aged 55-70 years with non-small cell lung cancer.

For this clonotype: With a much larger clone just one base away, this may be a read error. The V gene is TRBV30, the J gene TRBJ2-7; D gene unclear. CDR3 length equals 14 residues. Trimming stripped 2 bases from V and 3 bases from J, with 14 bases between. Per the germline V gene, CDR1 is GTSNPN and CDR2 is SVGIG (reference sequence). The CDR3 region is CAWSPLEVDYEQYF. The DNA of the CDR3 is TGTGCCTGGAGTCCTTTGGAAGTGGACTACGAGCAGTACTTC.

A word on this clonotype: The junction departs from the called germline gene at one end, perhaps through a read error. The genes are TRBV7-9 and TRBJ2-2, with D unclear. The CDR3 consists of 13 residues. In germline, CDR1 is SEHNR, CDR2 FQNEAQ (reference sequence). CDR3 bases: TGTGCCAGCAACTTAACGGCCTCCGGGGAGCTGTTTTTT. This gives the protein CASNLTASGELFF. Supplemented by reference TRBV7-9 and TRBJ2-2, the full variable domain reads DTGVSQNPRHKITKRGQNVTFRCDPISEHNRLYWYRQTLGQGPEFLTYFQNEAQLEKSRLLSDRFSAERPKGSFSTLEIQRTEQGDSAMYLCASNLTASGELFFGEGSRLTVL.

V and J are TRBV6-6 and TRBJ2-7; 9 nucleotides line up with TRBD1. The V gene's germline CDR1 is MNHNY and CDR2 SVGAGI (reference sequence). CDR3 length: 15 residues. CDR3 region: CNCNRQTGGDYEQYF. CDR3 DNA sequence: TGTAACTGCAATCGCCAGACAGGGGGAGACTACGAGCAGTACTTC.

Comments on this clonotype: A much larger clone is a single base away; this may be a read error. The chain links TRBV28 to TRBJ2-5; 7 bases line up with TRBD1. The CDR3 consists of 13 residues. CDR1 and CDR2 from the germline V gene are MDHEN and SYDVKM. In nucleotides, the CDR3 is TGTGACAGCAGCCCGGGACAGCCTAGTACCCAGTACTTC. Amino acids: CDSSPGQPSTQYF.

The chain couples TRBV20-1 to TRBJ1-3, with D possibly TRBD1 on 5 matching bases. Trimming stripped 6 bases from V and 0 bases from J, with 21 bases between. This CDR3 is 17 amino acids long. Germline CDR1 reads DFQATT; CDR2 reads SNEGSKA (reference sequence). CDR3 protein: CSANDPGGPGSGNTIYF. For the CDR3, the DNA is TGCAGTGCCAATGACCCCGGGGGTCCCGGCTCTGGAAACACCATATATTTT.

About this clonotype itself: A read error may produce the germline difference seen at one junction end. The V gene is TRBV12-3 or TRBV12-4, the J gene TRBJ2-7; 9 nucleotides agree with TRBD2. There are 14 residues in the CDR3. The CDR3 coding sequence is TGTGCCAGCAGTCTCGGACTAGCGACCTACGAGCAATGCTTC. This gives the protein CASSLGLATYEQCF.

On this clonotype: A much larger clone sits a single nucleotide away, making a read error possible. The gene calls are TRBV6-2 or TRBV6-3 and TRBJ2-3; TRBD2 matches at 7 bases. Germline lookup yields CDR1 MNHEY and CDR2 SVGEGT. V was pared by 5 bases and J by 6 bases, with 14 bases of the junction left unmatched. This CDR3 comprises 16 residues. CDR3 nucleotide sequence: TGTGCCAGCAGTCCCGGACTAGTGGGAGTATCGGATACGCAGTATTTT. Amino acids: CASSPGLVGVSDTQYF.

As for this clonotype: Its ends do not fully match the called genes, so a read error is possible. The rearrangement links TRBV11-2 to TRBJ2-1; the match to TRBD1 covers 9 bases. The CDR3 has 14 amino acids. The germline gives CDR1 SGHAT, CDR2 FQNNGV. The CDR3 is CASSLGTGTLSKFF. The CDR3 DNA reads TGCGCCAGCAGCTTAGGGACAGGGACCTTAAGTAAGTTCTTC.

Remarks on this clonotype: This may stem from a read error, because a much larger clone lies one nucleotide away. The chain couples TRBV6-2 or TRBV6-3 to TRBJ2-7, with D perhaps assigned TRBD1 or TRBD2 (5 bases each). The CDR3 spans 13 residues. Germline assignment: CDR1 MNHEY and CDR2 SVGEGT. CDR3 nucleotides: TGTGCCAGGAGTTTCGGGGCCAACTACGAGCAGTACTTC. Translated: CARSFGANYEQYF.

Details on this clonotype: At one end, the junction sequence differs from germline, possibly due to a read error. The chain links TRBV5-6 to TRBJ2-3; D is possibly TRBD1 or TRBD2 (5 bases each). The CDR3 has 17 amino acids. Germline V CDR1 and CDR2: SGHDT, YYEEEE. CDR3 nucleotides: TGTGTCAGCAGCTTGGGGGTTGGACTCACGACGACAGATACGCAGTATTTT. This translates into CVSSLGVGLTTTDTQYF.

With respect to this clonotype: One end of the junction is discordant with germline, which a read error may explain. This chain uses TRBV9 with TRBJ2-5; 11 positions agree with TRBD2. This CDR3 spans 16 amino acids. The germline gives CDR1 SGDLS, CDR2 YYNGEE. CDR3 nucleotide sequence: TGTGCCAGCAGCCAAAGTGTAGCGGGGGGGCAAGAGAGCCAGTACTTC. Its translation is CASSQSVAGGQESQYF.

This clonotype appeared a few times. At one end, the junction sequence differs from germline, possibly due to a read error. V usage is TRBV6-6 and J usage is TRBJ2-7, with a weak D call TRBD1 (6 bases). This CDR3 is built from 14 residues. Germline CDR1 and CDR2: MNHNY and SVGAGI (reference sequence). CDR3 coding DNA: TGTGCCAGCAGAACCGCCGAACAGGGCAACGAACAGTACTTC. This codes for CASRTAEQGNEQYF.

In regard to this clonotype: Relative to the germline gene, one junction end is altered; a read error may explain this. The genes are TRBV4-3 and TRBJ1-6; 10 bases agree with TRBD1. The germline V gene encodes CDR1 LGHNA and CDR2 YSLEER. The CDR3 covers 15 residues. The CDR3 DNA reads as TGCGCCATCAGCCCCGGGGACAGGGGAAATTTACCCATCCACTTT. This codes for CAISPGDRGNLPIHF.

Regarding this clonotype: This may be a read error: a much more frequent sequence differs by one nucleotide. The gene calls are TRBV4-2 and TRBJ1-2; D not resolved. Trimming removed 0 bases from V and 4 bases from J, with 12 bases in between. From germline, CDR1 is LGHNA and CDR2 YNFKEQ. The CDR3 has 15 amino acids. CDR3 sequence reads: CASSQDGSDLYGYTF. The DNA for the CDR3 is TGTGCCAGCAGCCAAGATGGATCAGATCTCTATGGCTACACCTTC.